These T cell receptor beta chains were read from a single sample in a study of shared clonotypes between healthy human individuals. Sequencing used immunoSEQ multiplex PCR; TCRdb keeps in-frame clones, though not all of them. The data contain some 480,000 clones, around 79% of them seen just once; the ten biggest clones take up approximately 12%. The specimen sequenced was PBMCs. The receptors derive from a woman in her forties in good health. Some clones in this sample may be carry-over from other donors' samples. CDR3s include the opening cysteine and the closing phenylalanine or tryptophan. The D gene is left open where the match is weak. Size tells how often a clone was seen (once, few, many) or the class of an expanded clone, and some rows leave it out.

d_call,j_call,cdr3_length,clone_size,v_call,cdr3_nt,cdr3_aa
TRBD1,TRBJ2-1,15,.,TRBV7-2,TGTGCCAGCAGCCGCGGACAGGGGAGGTTCAATGAGCAGTTCTTC,CASSRGQGRFNEQFF
TRBD1,TRBJ2-5,16,many,TRBV4-2,TGTGCCAGCAGCCAAGCCGGCCCAGGGGGCGGGGAGACCCAGTACTTC,CASSQAGPGGGETQYF
TRBD2,TRBJ2-3,15,.,TRBV7-9,TGTGCCAGCAGCTTTTTTAGCGGGCCCACAGATACGCAGTATTTT,CASSFFSGPTDTQYF
TRBD2,TRBJ2-7,14,few,TRBV11-2,TGTGCCAGCAGCTTTCGGCGGGAGGGACTCGAGCAGTACTTC,CASSFRREGLEQYF
TRBD1,TRBJ1-1,15,.,TRBV7-3,TGTGCCAGCAGCTTAACTAGGGACAGGTCGGCTGAAGCTTTCTTT,CASSLTRDRSAEAFF
.,TRBJ2-3,16,.,TRBV28,TGTGCCAGCAGCGCAACCCAAGGGGGGAAGGGAGATACGCAGTATTTT,CASSATQGGKGDTQYF
TRBD1,TRBJ1-4,15,.,TRBV9,TGTGCCAGCTCCCCAGGGGGGCAGGGTAATGAAAAACTGTTTTTT,CASSPGGQGNEKLFF
.,TRBJ2-7,14,.,TRBV13,TGTGCCAGCAGCGTAGGGGGGGGCTCCTACGAGCAGTACTTC,CASSVGGGSYEQYF
.,TRBJ2-1,16,.,TRBV18,TGTGCCAGCTCACCACCAGCAGGGGTCTTATACAATGAGCAGTTCTTC,CASSPPAGVLYNEQFF
.,TRBJ1-3,15,once,TRBV6-1,TGTGCCAGCGGATCCTCACAGAGCCATGGAAACACCATATATTTT,CASGSSQSHGNTIYF
.,TRBJ2-7,13,.,TRBV28,TGTGCCAGCAGTACTGGGGCAGTACGAGAGCAGTACTTC,CASSTGAVREQYF
.,TRBJ2-5,15,.,TRBV7-3,TGTGCCAGCAGCTTACAAGCAGGGCCCCAAGAGACCCAGTACTTC,CASSLQAGPQETQYF
TRBD1,TRBJ2-3,16,.,TRBV4-3,TGCGCCAGCAGCCAAGTGACAGGGGCTTACAGAGATACGCAGTATTTT,CASSQVTGAYRDTQYF
.,TRBJ1-4,16,.,TRBV7-9,TGTGCCAGCAGCTTAAACGCCGTACGGGGTGGCGAAAAACTGTTTTTT,CASSLNAVRGGEKLFF
.,TRBJ1-1,12,many,TRBV6-1,TGTGCCAGCAGTGCGGGCAGGGCTGAAGCTTTCTTT,CASSAGRAEAFF
.,TRBJ2-1,15,once,TRBV9,TGTGCCAGCAGCGTCGGGGGAACCTTCTACAATGAGCAGTTCTTC,CASSVGGTFYNEQFF
.,TRBJ2-1,14,.,TRBV11-3,TGTGCCAGCAGCCCCGGGGAGATTTCAAATGAGCAGTTCTTC,CASSPGEISNEQFF
.,TRBJ2-5,12,few,TRBV5-6,TGTGCCAGCAGCAGGACGGAAGAGACCCAGTACTTC,CASSRTEETQYF
.,TRBJ1-6,15,.,TRBV5-4,TGTGCCAGCAGCACCGGGGAGAGGAACTCTTCACCCCTCCACTTT,CASSTGERNSSPLHF
.,TRBJ2-1,15,once,TRBV9,TGTGCCAGCAGCCAAGGTTCGGGAAACTACAATGAGCAGTTCTTC,CASSQGSGNYNEQFF
.,TRBJ2-7,16,.,TRBV5-4,TGTGCCAGCAGCTTGGAAAGGGAAGGGAGGCCTTACGAGCAGTACTTC,CASSLEREGRPYEQYF
TRBD1,TRBJ1-1,13,.,TRBV13,TGTGCCAGCAGCCCCCCTTCCGGGACAGTTGCTTTCTTT,CASSPPSGTVAFF
TRBD2,TRBJ2-4,15,.,TRBV6-5,TGTGCCAGCAGGAGAGGACTAGCGGGAGATGACATTCAGTACTTC,CASRRGLAGDDIQYF
TRBD2,TRBJ2-1,14,.,TRBV9,TGTGCCAGCAGCGTGACTAGCGGGGCCAATGAGCAGTTCTTC,CASSVTSGANEQFF
.,TRBJ1-1,15,.,TRBV28,TGTGCCAGCAGTGCACGGGGGGCCATGAACACTGAAGCTTTCTTT,CASSARGAMNTEAFF
TRBD2,TRBJ2-1,16,.,TRBV18,TGTGCCAGCTCACCTAGCGGGAGGAGCTCCTACAATGAGCAGTTCTTC,CASSPSGRSSYNEQFF
.,TRBJ1-3,15,.,TRBV4-2,TGTGCCAGCAGCCAAGATTCTAACGGGGAAAACACCATATATTTT,CASSQDSNGENTIYF
TRBD1,TRBJ2-1,14,once,TRBV2,TGTGCCAGCAGTCCAGGGGGCTCCTACAATGAGCAGTTCTTC,CASSPGGSYNEQFF
.,TRBJ2-3,13,.,TRBV7-2,TGTGCCAGCAGCTTCTGGGGCACAGATACGCAGTATTTT,CASSFWGTDTQYF
.,TRBJ2-7,15,.,TRBV2,TGTGCCAGCAGTGACAGGGTACCGGAGTCCTACGAGCAGTACTTC,CASSDRVPESYEQYF
TRBD1,TRBJ2-7,13,.,TRBV5-4,TGTGCCAGCAGCTGGGGGACAGAATACGAGCAGTACTTC,CASSWGTEYEQYF
TRBD2,TRBJ2-7,14,few,TRBV5-1,TGCGCCAGCAGCTTGGGGACTAGCTCCTACGAGCAGTACTTC,CASSLGTSSYEQYF
.,TRBJ1-4,15,few,TRBV5-8,TGTGCCAGCAGCACTGGACCGGGAACTAATGAAAAACTGTTTTTT,CASSTGPGTNEKLFF
TRBD2,TRBJ2-1,18,.,TRBV7-3,TGTGCCAGCAGCTTTAACCCCCTCGCTAGCGGGATAAACAATGAGCAGTTCTTC,CASSFNPLASGINNEQFF
.,TRBJ1-2,14,.,TRBV7-2,TGTGCCAGCAGCTCCGGGGGGATAACGTATGGCTACACCTTC,CASSSGGITYGYTF
.,TRBJ2-7,15,.,TRBV7-8,TGTGCCAGCAGCTTAGGACGGGACCCCTCTCGCGAGCAGTACTTC,CASSLGRDPSREQYF
.,TRBJ1-2,14,.,TRBV27,TGTGCCAGCAGTTTACGGACCCCGAACTATGGCTACACCTTC,CASSLRTPNYGYTF
.,TRBJ1-1,14,.,TRBV19,TGTGCCAGTAGTCCCGGGACGTTTTCGACTGAAGCTTTCTTT,CASSPGTFSTEAFF
.,TRBJ1-2,13,.,TRBV6-6,TGTGCCAGCAGACCACAGGGAGTCTATGGCTACACCTTC,CASRPQGVYGYTF
TRBD1,TRBJ2-7,16,.,TRBV5-1,TGCGCCAGCAGCCCAAACCGACAGGGGGCTAGCTACGAGCAGTACTTC,CASSPNRQGASYEQYF
TRBD2,TRBJ2-7,17,.,TRBV4-2,TGTGCCAGCAGCCAAGATCAACTAGCGGGAGTCTCCTACGAGCAGTACTTC,CASSQDQLAGVSYEQYF
TRBD2,TRBJ2-1,14,.,TRBV11-2,TGTGCCAGCAGCTTTGCGGGAGGTTTAAATGAGCAGTTCTTC,CASSFAGGLNEQFF
TRBD1,TRBJ2-4,13,.,TRBV9,TGTGCCAGCAGTTCCGACAGGGGAGACATTCAGTACTTC,CASSSDRGDIQYF
.,TRBJ2-1,12,.,TRBV9,TGTGCCAGCAGCGTAGTGGGCGATGAGCAGTTCTTC,CASSVVGDEQFF
TRBD2,TRBJ2-7,15,.,TRBV18,TGTGCCAGCTCGCCGAGCGGGAGTCTCTCCTACGAGCAGTACTTC,CASSPSGSLSYEQYF
TRBD2,TRBJ2-3,12,.,TRBV6-1,TGTGCCAGCAACGGGGGGACAGATACGCAGTATTTT,CASNGGTDTQYF
.,TRBJ2-4,11,few,TRBV6-1,TGTGCCAGCAGTGAATCCACAGGTCGTTACTTC,CASSESTGRYF